What follows describes a single T cell receptor beta chain. This sample is part of a study of cytotoxic CD8 clonotypes in ibrutinib-treated CLL. Overall study: Following a median about twelve months of treatment, with a range of 6 to 36, response samples were taken.

TCR beta library input comprised about 1.8 micrograms of genomic DNA from cryopreserved PBMCs. This CDR3 region has 19 residues. Per the germline V gene, CDR1 is KGHSH and CDR2 is LQKENI. After removal of 3 bases from V and 4 bases from J, the junction contained 13 bases not matched to a gene. Assay used: immunoSEQ multiplex PCR; TCRdb lists only in-frame clones, some missing. The sample yields fewer than 100,000 clones, about 85% seen once. The sample here was PBMCs, taken after 12 months of ibrutinib treatment. This chain connects TRBV18 to TRBJ2-6, with 9 nucleotides matching TRBD1. This receptor was taken from a human donor with chronic lymphocytic leukemia. In nucleotides, the CDR3 is TGTGCCAGCTCACCCCGGACAGGGGTCGCCCTTCGGGGGGCCAACGTCCTGACTTTC. Translated: CASSPRTGVALRGANVLTF.